The 24 T cell receptor beta chains listed next were all sequenced from one sample in a study of response to subunit inactivated influenza vaccine. TCRdb re-called the RT-PCR reads with MiXCR, one entry per CDR3 protein. The table includes 170,000 or so distinct CDR3 sequences, 9.5% to 12% detected once. The sample here was CD8+ T cells sorted from PBMCs, taken 23 months after vaccination. The receptors stem from a man aged 45-69 years who received an inactivated influenza vaccine.

This clonotype was seen only a few times. V and J are TRBV15 and TRBJ2-3; D remains unclear. Germline-derived CDR1 and CDR2 are LNHNV and YYDKDF (reference sequence). The CDR3 length is 12 residues. The V end was cut by 1 base, the J end by 3 bases, with 2 bases between. CDR3 in amino acids: CATSRVTDTQYF. The CDR3 coding sequence is TGTGCCACCAGCAGAGTTACAGATACGCAGTATTTT.

The chain couples TRBV4-2 to TRBJ2-4; the D gene is possibly TRBD2 (6 bases). Per germline, CDR1 LGHNA and CDR2 YNFKEQ. The germline V and J ends were trimmed by 0 bases and 1 base, with 13 bases remaining between them. CDR3 length equals 17 residues. CDR3 nucleotide sequence: TGTGCCAGCAGCCAAGATGGGGGGACCGTCGCCAAAAACATTCAGTACTTC. Translation: CASSQDGGTVAKNIQYF.

This clonotype occurred a few times. This chain uses TRBV11-2 with TRBJ2-5; 12 nucleotides agree with TRBD2. The CDR3 runs 15 residues. V lost 3 bases and J lost 3; bases outside the gene matches: 2. From germline, CDR1 is SGHAT and CDR2 FQNNGV. The CDR3 sequence: CASSFRLAGEETQYF. CDR3 coding DNA: TGTGCCAGCAGCTTTAGACTAGCGGGAGAAGAGACCCAGTACTTC.

J is TRBJ2-5 and V is TRBV7-6, with 10 positions matching TRBD1. The CDR3 contains 14 residues. Per the germline V gene, CDR1 is SGHVS and CDR2 is FNYEAQ. V was pared by 5 bases and J by 4 bases, with 4 bases of the junction left unmatched. CDR3 bases: TGTGCCAGCAGCCCCGGGACAGGGGCAGAGACCCAGTACTTC. Its protein is CASSPGTGAETQYF.

The chain recombines TRBV5-1 with TRBJ1-2; 7 nucleotides line up with TRBD1. The CDR3 spans 14 residues. Germline CDR1 reads SGHRS; CDR2 reads YFSETQ. Unmatched junction bases numbered 1, after V lost 0 bases and J lost 2 bases. CDR3 residues: CASSLEGGNYGYTF. Written as DNA, the CDR3 is TGCGCCAGCAGCTTGGAAGGGGGCAACTATGGCTACACCTTC.

The chain recombines TRBV27 with TRBJ2-7, with D unclear. Germline V lookup: CDR1 MNHEY, CDR2 SMNVEV (reference sequence). V lost 3 bases to trimming and J lost 6 bases, with 6 bases between them. The CDR3 extends over 11 amino acids. The CDR3 nucleotides read TGTGCCAGCAGTTTCGGCCCCGAGCAGTACTTC. This gives the protein CASSFGPEQYF.

This clonotype showed up many times. The V and J genes are TRBV28 and TRBJ2-2; D might be TRBD1 (6 bases). The germline gives CDR1 MDHEN, CDR2 SYDVKM. The CDR3 totals 16 residues. Trimming removed 2 bases from V and 3 bases from J, with 13 bases in between. Here the CDR3 reads CASSLDAGDYTGELFF. CDR3 in DNA: TGTGCCAGCAGTTTAGATGCAGGGGATTACACCGGGGAGCTGTTTTTT.

This clonotype was seen a few times. The chain uses TRBV15 and TRBJ2-7; perhaps TRBD2 as D (6 bases). The ends were cut back, 0 bases at V and 4 bases at J, with 7 bases in the middle. Germline loops: CDR1 LNHNV, CDR2 YYDKDF (reference sequence). The CDR3 totals 13 residues. CDR3 bases: TGTGCCACCAGCAGAGAGGGGGGTTACGAGCAGTACTTC. Amino acids: CATSREGGYEQYF.

Note on this clonotype: A much larger clone lies one base from this, so it may be a read error. This chain links TRBV24-1 with TRBJ2-2; 7 bases match TRBD1. The CDR3 is 16 residues long. Germline lookup yields CDR1 KGHDR and CDR2 SFDVKD. Here the CDR3 DNA reads TGTGCCACCAGTGACCTTGACAGGGAGAACACCGGGGAGCTGCTTTTT. As protein: CATSDLDRENTGELLF.

This clonotype occurred a few times. The V and J genes are TRBV20-1 and TRBJ2-2, with D unresolved. Trimming shortened V by 4 bases and J by 2 bases, and 14 bases separated the two germline ends. Germline V CDR1 and CDR2: DFQATT, SNEGSKA (reference sequence). This CDR3 is 15 amino acids long. For the CDR3, the DNA is TGCAGTGCTATCGAGGAGACTGTAAACACCGGGGAGCTGTTTTTT. This sequence encodes CSAIEETVNTGELFF.

The genes are TRBV28 and TRBJ2-7; 10 bases match TRBD2. Looked up from germline, CDR1 is MDHEN and CDR2 is SYDVKM. This CDR3 has 13 amino acids. V gave up 6 bases and J gave up 3 bases; unmatched junction bases: 2. CDR3 DNA: TGTGCCAGCAGCCCTAGCGGGGGCTACGAGCAGTACTTC. It specifies CASSPSGGYEQYF.

The V call is TRBV20-1, the J call TRBJ2-7, with D possibly TRBD2 on 5 matching bases. Germline V gene lookup returns CDR1 DFQATT and CDR2 SNEGSKA (reference sequence). The CDR3 spans 14 residues. V lost 2 bases, J lost 4 bases, and 15 bases lay in between. Here the CDR3 reads CSARLRGRGYEQYF. The DNA of the CDR3 is TGCAGTGCTAGACTCAGAGGGAGAGGTTACGAGCAGTACTTC.

There are a few counts of this clonotype. This sequence joins TRBV13 and TRBJ2-2, with D hard to call. This CDR3 is 16 amino acids long. Trimming stripped 1 base from V and 6 bases from J, with 15 bases between. In germline, CDR1 is PRHDT, CDR2 FYEKMQ (reference sequence). The DNA for the CDR3 is TGTGCCAGCAGCTTAGTTGTTACGGGCGGTTCCGGGGAGCTGTTTTTT. As protein: CASSLVVTGGSGELFF.

This clonotype was counted at least ten times. This chain joins TRBV30 and TRBJ1-1, with D hard to call. CDR1 is GTSNPN and CDR2 is SVGIG in the germline V gene (reference sequence). Deletions cut 0 bases from V and 3 bases from J, with 5 bases between. There are 12 residues in the CDR3. CDR3 in amino acids: CAWSVGYTEAFF. DNA of the CDR3: TGTGCCTGGAGTGTGGGGTACACTGAAGCTTTCTTT.

The chain employs TRBV20-1 and TRBJ1-5; 9 bases fit TRBD1. The V and J ends lost 4 bases and 6 bases, in that order; junction bases with no gene match: 10. The CDR3 length is 15 residues. Germline loops: CDR1 DFQATT, CDR2 SNEGSKA (reference sequence). CDR3 region: CSATTGTGPTQPQHF. Here the CDR3 DNA reads TGCAGTGCTACTACCGGGACAGGGCCCACTCAGCCCCAGCATTTT.

The DNA of the CDR3 is TGTGCCAGCAGCTTAGGGGGAGCCGCAGGGCAGTACTTC. It codes for CASSLGGAAGQYF. The chain links TRBV7-8 to TRBJ2-7, with D possibly TRBD2 on 5 matching bases. The CDR3 has 13 amino acids. The V and J ends lost 1 base and 9 bases respectively, with 13 bases between them. Germline assignment: CDR1 SGHVS and CDR2 FQNEAQ.

This chain joins TRBV15 and TRBJ2-7; D ambiguous. Germline CDR1 LNHNV, CDR2 YYDKDF (reference sequence). The CDR3 covers 15 residues. Trimming took 1 base from V and 0 from J, leaving 10 bases between them. The CDR3 is CATSRGFGISYEQYF. The CDR3 DNA is TGTGCCACCAGCAGAGGTTTTGGGATCTCCTACGAGCAGTACTTC. Looking up the rest from reference TRBV15 and TRBJ2-7 gives the full variable domain: DAMVIQNPRYQVTQFGKPVTLSCSQTLNHNVMYWYQQKSSQAPKLLFHYYDKDFNNEADTPDNFQSRRPNTSFCFLDIRSPGLGDTAMYLCATSRGFGISYEQYFGPGTRLTVT.

The V gene is TRBV4-1, the J gene TRBJ1-5, with D possibly TRBD1 on 5 matching bases. CDR3 length equals 17 residues. Trimming stripped 0 bases from V and 1 base from J, with 13 bases between. From germline, CDR1 is MGHRA and CDR2 YSYEKL. The CDR3 protein is CASSQDGRAGSNQPQHF. The CDR3 nucleotides read TGCGCCAGCAGCCAAGATGGCAGGGCAGGAAGCAATCAGCCCCAGCATTTT.

CDR3: CSARELALGETQYF. The CDR3 DNA sequence: TGCAGTGCTAGAGAACTAGCTTTAGGAGAGACCCAGTACTTC. This chain links TRBV20-1 with TRBJ2-5, with D perhaps matching TRBD2 (6 bases). The CDR3 loop spans 14 amino acids. V lost 0 bases and J lost 4, with 12 bases in between. Germline loops: CDR1 DFQATT, CDR2 SNEGSKA (reference sequence).

This clonotype came up a few times. This sequence joins TRBV12-3 or TRBV12-4 and TRBJ2-1; 15 nucleotides agree with TRBD2. The CDR3 contains 18 residues. The ends lost 7 bases at V and 2 bases at J; junction bases unmatched: 9. CDR3 amino acids: CASNPGTSGRSPYNEQFF. CDR3 bases: TGTGCCAGCAACCCCGGGACTAGCGGGAGGTCCCCCTACAATGAGCAGTTCTTC.

This clonotype showed up just a few times. The rearrangement uses TRBV2 and TRBJ2-1; D not resolved. V shed 4 bases and J shed 5 bases, with 9 bases lying between them. The CDR3 runs to 13 residues. Germline CDR1 SNHLY, CDR2 FYNNEI. For the CDR3, the DNA is TGTGCCAGCAGTGGAGACTTGAACAATGAGCAGTTCTTC. This codes for CASSGDLNNEQFF.

The chain has TRBV6-1 and TRBJ2-1, with 7 bases that match TRBD2. The germline gives CDR1 MNHNS, CDR2 SASEGT. The CDR3 is 14 residues long. The ends lost 5 bases at V and 4 bases at J; junction bases unmatched: 5. Written as DNA, the CDR3 is TGTGCCAGCAGTCCCGGGGGGAAGTACAATGAGCAGTTCTTC. Its protein product is CASSPGGKYNEQFF.

There are a few counts of this clonotype. The chain combines TRBV2 with TRBJ2-5, with 8 bases aligning to TRBD1. This CDR3 is 13 amino acids long. V shed 7 bases and J 2 bases; nucleotides not matched to a gene: 3. Germline V gene data show CDR1 as SNHLY and CDR2 as FYNNEI. CDR3 DNA: TGTGCCAGCACAGGGACAGGACAAGAGACCCAGTACTTC. It is translated as CASTGTGQETQYF.

This clonotype has just one count. The rearrangement joins TRBV19 to TRBJ1-1, with D maybe TRBD1 (5 bases). Germline lookup yields CDR1 LNHDA and CDR2 SQIVND (reference sequence). Trimming stripped 3 bases from V and 0 bases from J, with 8 bases between. The length of the CDR3 is 14 residues. The CDR3, as DNA: TGTGCCAGTAGTATCGACAGCTTGAACACTGAAGCTTTCTTT. Translation gives CASSIDSLNTEAFF.